This T cell receptor beta chain came from a study of Graves' ophthalmopathy and Graves' hyperthyroidism. Study-level results: At 70.59% sensitivity and 72.22% specificity, the model predicted progression of the ophthalmopathy.

There are 16 residues in the CDR3. V was shortened by 4 bases and J by 0 bases, with 16 bases between the two germline ends. The germline V gene encodes CDR1 SGHRS and CDR2 YFSETQ. RNA transcripts served as template for amplifying TCR beta CDR3 sequences. HTBI primers primed a first-round RT-PCR, and a second-round multiplex PCR followed. TCRdb passed the multiplex PCR reads through MiXCR, listing each CDR3 protein once. This table has fewer than 400,000 distinct CDR3 sequences, around 19% appearing once. Other autoimmune diseases, uncontrolled infections, pregnancy or lactation ruled patients out of participation. PBMCs stemmed from approximately 10 ml of fresh peripheral blood. As to this clonotype: Its antigen is as yet unknown.

The origin of this receptor is a woman between 18 and 29 years old with Graves' ophthalmopathy. The chain employs TRBV5-1 and TRBJ1-2; a possible D gene is TRBD1 (5 bases). The sequenced sample consisted of peripheral blood. In DNA form, the CDR3 reads TGCGCCAGCAGCCTAACGCCCGACAGAGCTAACTATGGCTACACCTTC. It specifies CASSLTPDRANYGYTF.